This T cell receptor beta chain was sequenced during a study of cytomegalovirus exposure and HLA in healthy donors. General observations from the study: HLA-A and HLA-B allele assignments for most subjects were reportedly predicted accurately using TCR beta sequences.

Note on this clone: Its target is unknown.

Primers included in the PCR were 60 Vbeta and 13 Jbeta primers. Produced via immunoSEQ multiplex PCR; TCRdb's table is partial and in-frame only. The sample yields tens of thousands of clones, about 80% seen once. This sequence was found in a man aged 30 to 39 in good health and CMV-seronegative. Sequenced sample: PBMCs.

DNA of the CDR3: TGCAGCGTAGGACGGGACAGGGGTGGCTACGAGCAGTACTTC. This gives the protein CSVGRDRGGYEQYF. The chain is built from TRBV29-1 and TRBJ2-7; 10 bases are a match to TRBD1. V was clipped by 6 bases and J by 3 bases; unmatched bases: 8. This CDR3 is 14 amino acids long. In germline, CDR1 is SQVTM, CDR2 ANQGSEA.